Given below is one TCR beta chain in context. Its target is not known. Prior autoimmune disease or systemic immunosuppression barred patients. These data belong to a study of OX40 agonist ivuxolimab in advanced cancers. Study-wide background: A partial response was reached by three patients: one with hepatocellular carcinoma and two with cutaneous melanoma.

Study-wide findings and caveats: The study observed clonal expansion of CD4+ and CD8+ blood T cells by week 6 at 0.1 to 3.0 mg/kg. Antigens targeted by the expanded peripheral T cells were not determined.

The method was immunoSEQ multiplex PCR; TCRdb's version includes in-frame clones alone and lacks a portion of them. Of about 98,000 clones listed, more than 85% are singletons. The TCR sequence derives from an adult with an advanced solid tumor such as melanoma, head and neck, liver or kidney cancer. The sequencing here drew on CD4+ or CD8+ T cells sorted from blood, taken in a trial of the OX40 agonist ivuxolimab.

As DNA, the CDR3 is TGTGCCAGCAGCTTAGGTCTCAGTTTCGGTGCAACTAATGAAAAACTGTTTTTT. Translated, it gives CASSLGLSFGATNEKLFF. The chain couples TRBV7-9 to TRBJ1-4; no firm D call. The CDR3 length is 18 residues. Deletions cut 1 base from V and 0 bases from J, with 15 bases between. Germline CDR1 reads SEHNR; CDR2 reads FQNEAQ (reference sequence).